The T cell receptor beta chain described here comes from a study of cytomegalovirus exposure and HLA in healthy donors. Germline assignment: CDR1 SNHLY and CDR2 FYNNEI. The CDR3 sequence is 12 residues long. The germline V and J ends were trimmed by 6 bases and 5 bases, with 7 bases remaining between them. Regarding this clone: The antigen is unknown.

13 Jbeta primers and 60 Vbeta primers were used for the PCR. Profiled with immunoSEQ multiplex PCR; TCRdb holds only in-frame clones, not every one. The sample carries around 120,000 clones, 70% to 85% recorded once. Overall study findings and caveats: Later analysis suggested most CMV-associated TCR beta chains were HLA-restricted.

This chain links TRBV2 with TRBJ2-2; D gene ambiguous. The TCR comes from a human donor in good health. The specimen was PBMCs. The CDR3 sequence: CASRAWTGELFF. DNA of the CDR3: TGTGCCAGCAGAGCCTGGACCGGGGAGCTGTTTTTT.